The 18 T cell receptor beta chains presented below share a single source sample, sequenced in a study of identifying expanded T cells in peripheral blood. The repertoire was sequenced with immunoSEQ multiplex PCR; TCRdb's copy has only in-frame clones and lacks some. Of around 120,000 clones in the sample, 80% to 90% were seen once. What was sequenced was blood. The receptors were gathered from a person between 18 and 75 years old in good health.

V is TRBV7-9 and J is TRBJ1-1; D is uncertain. The length of the CDR3 is 12 residues. Germline loops: CDR1 SEHNR, CDR2 FQNEAQ (reference sequence). The V end lost 7 bases, the J end lost 1 base, and 7 bases lay between the germline ends. The CDR3 sequence: CASIPANTEAFF. The DNA for the CDR3 is TGTGCCAGCATTCCGGCGAACACTGAAGCTTTCTTT.

This chain joins TRBV29-1 and TRBJ2-1; no reliable D call. Germline CDR1 reads SQVTM; CDR2 reads ANQGSEA. This CDR3 comprises 12 residues. The germline V and J ends were trimmed by 2 bases and 4 bases, with 6 bases remaining between them. CDR3 sequence: CSVELGYNEQFF. In DNA, the CDR3 is TGCAGCGTTGAACTGGGGTACAATGAGCAGTTCTTC.

The V gene is TRBV4-3, the J gene TRBJ2-4; D may correspond to TRBD1 or TRBD2 (7 bases each). The germline CDR1 and CDR2 sequences are LGHNA and YSLEER. The CDR3 consists of 17 residues. With 1 base removed from V and 5 bases from J, the gap between germline ends came to 18 bases. The CDR3 is CASSQAPRGGFENIQYF. The CDR3 DNA reads as TGCGCCAGCAGCCAAGCCCCCAGGGGGGGATTTGAAAACATTCAGTACTTC.

This chain links TRBV6-5 with TRBJ1-2; a weak D match, TRBD1 (6 bases). The CDR3 extends over 14 amino acids. The V and J ends lost 6 bases and 7 bases respectively, with 18 bases between them. CDR1 is MNHEY and CDR2 is SVGAGI in the germline V gene. CDR3 in amino acids: CASRLLKGGGGYTF. In DNA form, the CDR3 reads TGTGCCAGCAGACTACTCAAGGGGGGGGGTGGCTACACCTTC.

The V call is TRBV2, the J call TRBJ2-5; tentative D call: TRBD1 (6 bases). Germline-derived CDR1 and CDR2 are SNHLY and FYNNEI. The CDR3 has 14 residues. V was pared by 7 bases and J by 5 bases, with 17 bases between. DNA for the CDR3: TGTGCCAGCATACAGGGCCGCGGCGGCGAGACCCAGTACTTC. Amino acid sequence: CASIQGRGGETQYF.

This rearrangement joins TRBV6-6 to TRBJ1-1, with D possibly matching TRBD1 (5 bases). CDR3 length equals 14 residues. Germline V gene data show CDR1 as MNHNY and CDR2 as SVGAGI (reference sequence). Trimming stripped 5 bases from V and 5 bases from J, with 15 bases between. The DNA for the CDR3 is TGTGCCAGCAGTACGACAGTCCGGGGGACTGAAGCTTTCTTT. It encodes CASSTTVRGTEAFF.

This chain links TRBV7-2 with TRBJ2-7; unclear D gene. This CDR3 spans 12 amino acids. The germline gives CDR1 SGHTA, CDR2 FQGNSA. Trimming shortened V by 5 bases and J by 2 bases, and 7 bases separated the two germline ends. The CDR3: CASSPQPYEQYF. CDR3 nucleotide sequence: TGTGCCAGCAGCCCGCAACCCTACGAGCAGTACTTC.

The chain is built from TRBV14 and TRBJ1-3; no clear D gene. The CDR3 length is 13 residues. Germline-derived CDR1 and CDR2 are SGHDN and FVKESK. Trimming stripped 1 base from V and 2 bases from J, with 3 bases between. The CDR3 sequence: CASSQGPGNTIYF. The CDR3 DNA reads TGTGCCAGCAGCCAAGGACCTGGAAACACCATATATTTT.

The chain recombines TRBV7-9 with TRBJ1-2; D might be TRBD1 (5 bases). V shed 0 bases and J shed 6 bases, with 11 bases lying between them. CDR1 and CDR2 from the germline V gene are SEHNR and FQNEAQ (reference sequence). CDR3 length equals 14 residues. The CDR3 here is CASSLAGTDHGYTF. The CDR3 nucleotides read TGTGCCAGCAGCTTAGCGGGGACGGACCATGGCTACACCTTC.

V usage is TRBV7-9 and J usage is TRBJ2-1; TRBD1 agrees at 7 bases. With V trimmed by 4 bases and J by 1 base, 4 bases remained unmatched. Per the germline V gene, CDR1 is SEHNR and CDR2 is FQNEAQ (reference sequence). This CDR3 spans 15 amino acids. Here the CDR3 DNA reads TGTGCCAGCAGCTCACGGACAGGTTCCTACAATGAGCAGTTCTTC. It encodes CASSSRTGSYNEQFF.

This chain links TRBV19 with TRBJ2-2; D uncertain. Trimming removed 1 base at V and 6 bases at J, with 12 bases between. Germline values: CDR1 LNHDA, CDR2 SQIVND (reference sequence). The length of the CDR3 is 15 residues. The CDR3, as DNA: TGTGCCAGTAGTATAGCCCGACCTGGAGCCGGGGAGCTGTTTTTT. Translating it yields CASSIARPGAGELFF.

The rearrangement links TRBV2 to TRBJ2-1; 8 bases are shared with TRBD2. Germline CDR1 is SNHLY and CDR2 is FYNNEI. The CDR3 is 16 amino acids. V shed 6 bases and J 0 bases; nucleotides not matched to a gene: 7. CDR3 sequence: CASRRGSGGSYNEQFF. Here the CDR3 DNA reads TGTGCCAGCAGGAGAGGCAGCGGGGGCTCCTACAATGAGCAGTTCTTC.

The rearrangement uses TRBV11-2 and TRBJ1-2; D possibly corresponds to TRBD1 (6 bases). The germline gives CDR1 SGHAT, CDR2 FQNNGV. The CDR3 runs to 17 residues. Trimming cost V 5 bases and J 0 bases, with 19 bases left between them. CDR3 sequence (DNA): TGTGCCAGCAGCCCGCAGGGACCCGGGACAACTAACTATGGCTACACCTTC. This gives the protein CASSPQGPGTTNYGYTF.

The V and J genes are TRBV5-8 and TRBJ1-5; D is unresolved. V was pared by 4 bases and J by 0 bases, with 11 bases between. The CDR3 sequence is 15 residues long. Looked up from germline, CDR1 is SGHTS and CDR2 is YDEGEE. The CDR3 region has the DNA TGTGCCAGCAGCCCCACCGGCCATAGCAATCAGCCCCAGCATTTT. It encodes CASSPTGHSNQPQHF.

The chain recombines TRBV19 with TRBJ2-1; the match to TRBD2 covers 12 bases. CDR1 is LNHDA and CDR2 is SQIVND in the germline V gene (reference sequence). With V trimmed by 9 bases and J by 7 bases, 4 bases remained unmatched. The CDR3 consists of 13 residues. CDR3 sequence (DNA): TGTGCCAGCGCCGGGACTAGCGGGAATGAGCAGTTCTTC. Its protein product is CASAGTSGNEQFF.

In this sample, this clone turned up once. The chain has TRBV27 and TRBJ2-3; 13 bases match TRBD2. J lost 5 bases, V lost 8 bases, and 7 bases had no gene match. The CDR3 extends over 15 amino acids. In germline, CDR1 is MNHEY, CDR2 SMNVEV (reference sequence). This chain's CDR3 is CASCRTSGGGDTQYF. The CDR3 bases are TGTGCCAGCTGCCGGACTAGCGGGGGAGGAGATACGCAGTATTTT.

The CDR3: CASSLLRDREPNQPQHF. Written as DNA, the CDR3 is TGTGCCAGCAGTCTCCTCCGGGACAGGGAACCGAATCAGCCCCAGCATTTT. This sequence joins TRBV27 and TRBJ1-5; 9 nucleotides agree with TRBD1. After removal of 5 bases from V and 4 bases from J, the junction contained 12 bases not matched to a gene. CDR1 and CDR2 from the germline V gene are MNHEY and SMNVEV (reference sequence). The CDR3 is 17 amino acids.

The gene calls are TRBV27 and TRBJ1-1; D is undetermined. Trimming left V 1 base short and J 4 bases short, with 10 bases between. This CDR3 comprises 14 residues. The V gene's germline CDR1 is MNHEY and CDR2 SMNVEV (reference sequence). In DNA, the CDR3 is TGTGCCAGCAGTTTATGGTCTGGTGGCACTGAAGCTTTCTTT. It yields the protein CASSLWSGGTEAFF.